These 26 T cell receptor beta chains were all obtained from the same sample, sequenced in a study of CD8+CD57+ T cells in acquired aplastic anemia. TCR beta VDJ combinations and CDR3 sequences were profiled from genomic DNA. Via MiXCR, TCRdb re-called the reads, giving one row per CDR3 protein. Among approximately 65,000 distinct CDR3 sequences listed, about 50% were seen once. Input material: sorted CD4+, CD8+, or CD8+CD57+ T cells (not recorded which) from PBMCs. Receptors were obtained from a human donor in good health, serving as a control.

This clonotype was detected only a few times. The chain links TRBV19 to TRBJ2-5, with D hard to call. This CDR3 contains 15 residues. V lost 0 bases and J lost 4, with 12 bases in between. Germline V gene sequence: CDR1 LNHDA, CDR2 SQIVND (reference sequence). The CDR3 coding sequence is TGTGCCAGTAGTATAGATCTAAGGGAATCAGAGACCCAGTACTTC. This gives the protein CASSIDLRESETQYF.

The chain carries TRBV29-1 and TRBJ1-1; D is unclear. Germline V gene sequence: CDR1 SQVTM, CDR2 ANQGSEA. CDR3 length equals 12 residues. The germline V and J ends were trimmed by 3 bases and 3 bases, with 8 bases remaining between them. DNA of the CDR3: TGCAGCGTTGAGAGGGAGTACACTGAAGCTTTCTTT. Translation: CSVEREYTEAFF.

This clonotype is deemed medium-sized (0.01 to 0.1%). The genes are TRBV2 and TRBJ2-3; TRBD2 aligns across 13 bases. Unmatched junction bases numbered 3, after V lost 4 bases and J lost 5 bases. Germline V lookup: CDR1 SNHLY, CDR2 FYNNEI. This CDR3 region has 15 residues. The CDR3 region is CASSGLAGGGDTQYF. DNA for the CDR3: TGTGCCAGCAGTGGACTAGCGGGAGGTGGAGATACGCAGTATTTT.

The J gene is TRBJ2-5, the V gene TRBV10-2; D might be TRBD2 (6 bases). This CDR3 region has 15 residues. Per the germline V gene, CDR1 is WSHSY and CDR2 is SAAADI. Trimming shortened V by 2 bases and J by 4 bases, and 14 bases separated the two germline ends. CDR3 residues: CASSETDRGLETQYF. As DNA, the CDR3 is TGCGCCAGCAGTGAGACAGATCGGGGGTTAGAGACCCAGTACTTC.

This chain links TRBV19 with TRBJ1-6, with D tentatively TRBD1 (5 bases). V lost 3 bases and J lost 7, with 10 bases in between. Germline assignment: CDR1 LNHDA and CDR2 SQIVND (reference sequence). This CDR3 comprises 14 residues. In DNA, the CDR3 is TGTGCCAGTAGTATCGAGCCAGGGAATTCACCCCTCCACTTT. Amino acids: CASSIEPGNSPLHF.

The gene calls are TRBV20-1 and TRBJ2-1, with D perhaps matching TRBD2 (5 bases). The germline V gene encodes CDR1 DFQATT and CDR2 SNEGSKA (reference sequence). The CDR3 totals 11 residues. V lost 7 bases, J lost 5 bases, and 9 bases lay in between. The CDR3 bases are TGCAGTGGCAGCGGAAACAATGAGCAGTTCTTC. Translating gives CSGSGNNEQFF.

The genes are TRBV10-3 and TRBJ2-2; perhaps TRBD1 as D (6 bases). Germline V CDR1 and CDR2: ENHRY, SYGVKD. The CDR3 has 14 amino acids. Trimming cost V 9 bases and J 2 bases, with 13 bases left between them. In DNA, the CDR3 is TGTGCCATTGCAGGACAGCGTAACACCGGGGAGCTGTTTTTT. It codes for CAIAGQRNTGELFF.

The rearrangement links TRBV2 to TRBJ2-7; D is tentatively TRBD1 or TRBD2 (5 bases each). V was clipped by 5 bases and J by 2 bases, with 13 bases between them. Germline CDR1 is SNHLY and CDR2 is FYNNEI. The CDR3 runs to 14 residues. This chain's CDR3 is CASSTGRGAYEQYV. The CDR3 DNA sequence: TGTGCCAGCAGTACCGGGCGAGGGGCCTACGAGCAGTACGTC.

V usage is TRBV15 and J usage is TRBJ1-2; D ambiguous. The CDR3 is made up of 15 amino acids. The germline V gene encodes CDR1 LNHNV and CDR2 YYDKDF (reference sequence). The ends were cut back, 0 bases at V and 4 bases at J, with 12 bases in the middle. In nucleotides, the CDR3 is TGTGCCACCAGCAGAGATCGGGAACGGTTCTATGGCTACACCTTC. Translating it yields CATSRDRERFYGYTF.

Turning to this clonotype: Since no conserved phenylalanine or tryptophan closes the CDR3, a read error is the likely cause. V and J are TRBV2 and TRBJ2-7, with TRBD2 matching 11 bases. V shed 7 bases and J 3 bases; nucleotides not matched to a gene: 14. Per germline, CDR1 SNHLY and CDR2 FYNNEI. The length of the CDR3 is 17 residues. This CDR3 reads CASTLAGGRQGYYEQYL. The CDR3 DNA reads as TGTGCCAGCACCCTAGCGGGAGGCAGACAGGGGTACTACGAGCAGTACCTC.

This chain connects TRBV10-1 to TRBJ2-6; D gene unclear. V was pared by 2 bases and J by 0 bases, with 5 bases between. Germline CDR1 reads WNHNN; CDR2 reads SYGVQD (reference sequence). The CDR3 totals 15 residues. The CDR3 sequence: CASSERDSGANVLTF. CDR3 coding DNA: TGCGCCAGCAGTGAGAGGGACTCTGGGGCCAACGTCCTGACTTTC.

The chain has TRBV6-1 and TRBJ2-1; maybe TRBD1 (6 bases). Germline-derived CDR1 and CDR2 are MNHNS and SASEGT. Trimming took 5 bases from V and 0 from J, leaving 8 bases between them. The CDR3 has 14 residues. CDR3 DNA: TGTGCCAGCAGTCGGGACACCTCCTACAATGAGCAGTTCTTC. Translation gives CASSRDTSYNEQFF.

This clonotype was counted only a few times. The chain couples TRBV10-2 to TRBJ1-2; 7 nucleotides line up with TRBD1. CDR3 length: 12 residues. V lost 5 bases and J lost 12; bases outside the gene matches: 9. Germline V gene data show CDR1 as WSHSY and CDR2 as SAAADI. This CDR3 is CASSPGGYGNTF. The CDR3 bases are TGCGCCAGCAGTCCAGGGGGTTATGGAAACACCTTC.

A single count supports this clonotype. The chain links TRBV2 to TRBJ2-1, with 10 positions matching TRBD2. V trimming: 6 bases; J trimming: 10 bases; junction bases outside the gene matches: 6. This CDR3 is built from 13 residues. Looked up from germline, CDR1 is SNHLY and CDR2 is FYNNEI. The CDR3 nucleotides read TGTGCCAGCAGGGAACAACTAGCGGGAGAGCAGTTCTTC. This codes for CASREQLAGEQFF.

V is TRBV25-1 and J is TRBJ1-3, with 8 bases fitting TRBD1. V was clipped by 3 bases and J by 0 bases; unmatched bases: 7. CDR1 is MGHDK, CDR2 SYGVNS, per germline. This CDR3 has 17 amino acids. CDR3 nucleotides: TGTGCCAGCAGTGACGGGACAGGAGGAATCTCTGGAAACACCATATATTTT. Translation gives CASSDGTGGISGNTIYF.

As concerns this clonotype: This is likely a read error, given that the CDR3 carries no conserved phenylalanine or tryptophan at its end. The chain combines TRBV2 with TRBJ1-2; weak D call: TRBD1 (6 bases). CDR1 is SNHLY and CDR2 is FYNNEI in the germline V gene. This CDR3 is built from 13 residues. Written as DNA, the CDR3 is TGTGCCAGCGGTGAAACGGGGGCGCGAGGCTACACCTGC. This gives the protein CASGETGARGYTC.

This clonotype was recorded only once. The chain combines TRBV2 with TRBJ1-5; D is ambiguous. Germline V gives CDR1 SNHLY, CDR2 FYNNEI. This CDR3 has 13 amino acids. Trimming pared 7 bases from V and 7 bases from J, leaving 14 bases between. The CDR3 is CASNALAGQPQHF. The CDR3 nucleotides read TGTGCCAGCAACGCGCTAGCGGGACAGCCCCAGCATTTT.

This clonotype turned up a few times. This rearrangement joins TRBV2 to TRBJ1-1; D unclear. The CDR3 is made up of 13 amino acids. The germline CDR1 and CDR2 sequences are SNHLY and FYNNEI. V was cut by 6 bases and J by 1 base, with 9 bases left in between. CDR3 loop: CASRVQTNTEAFF. The CDR3 coding sequence is TGTGCCAGCAGGGTTCAGACGAACACTGAAGCTTTCTTT.

This sequence joins TRBV19 and TRBJ1-2, with 8 bases aligning to TRBD1. The CDR3 is made up of 13 amino acids. The V gene's germline CDR1 is LNHDA and CDR2 SQIVND (reference sequence). Trimming at V came to 4 bases and at J to 6 bases, leaving 4 bases not matched to a gene. The CDR3, as DNA: TGTGCCAGTAGTACGGACAGGGAGGATGGCTACACCTTC. Translating it yields CASSTDREDGYTF.

This chain joins TRBV20-1 and TRBJ1-3; D unresolved. Germline loops: CDR1 DFQATT, CDR2 SNEGSKA (reference sequence). V lost 0 bases and J lost 0, with 9 bases in between. This CDR3 has 15 residues. CDR3 DNA sequence: TGCAGTGCTAGAGATCAAAGCAACTCTGGAAACACCATATATTTT. Its protein is CSARDQSNSGNTIYF.

Concerning this clonotype itself: One end of the junction varies from germline; a read error may be responsible. This chain links TRBV2 with TRBJ2-7, with D perhaps TRBD1 or TRBD2 (6 bases each). Germline CDR1 is SNHLY and CDR2 is FYNNEI. This CDR3 contains 15 residues. The CDR3 is CASRGGTFVPYEQYF. CDR3 nucleotides: TGTGCCAGCAGGGGGGGCACCTTCGTCCCCTACGAGCAGTACTTT. The full variable domain, in which reference TRBV2 and TRBJ2-7 provide the parts outside the CDR3, is EPEVTQTPSHQVTQMGQEVILRCVPISNHLYFYWYRQILGQKVEFLVSFYNNEISEKSEIFDDQFSVERPDGSNFTLKIRSTKLEDSAMYFCASRGGTFVPYEQYFGPGTRLTVT.

The table lists this clonotype with a count of one. This chain links TRBV5-1 with TRBJ1-2; TRBD1 is a possible D gene (6 bases). Trimming stripped 5 bases from V and 6 bases from J, with 11 bases between. CDR1 is SGHRS and CDR2 is YFSETQ in the germline V gene. CDR3 length: 12 amino acids. The CDR3 here is CASSWDKDGYTF. CDR3 bases: TGCGCCAGCAGTTGGGACAAGGATGGCTACACCTTC.

J is TRBJ1-2 and V is TRBV24-1, with D unresolved. V lost 4 bases and J lost 3, with 8 bases in between. The germline V gene has CDR1 KGHDR and CDR2 SFDVKD. The CDR3 loop spans 13 amino acids. The CDR3: CATSDFTDYGYTF. In DNA, the CDR3 is TGTGCCACCAGTGACTTCACCGACTATGGCTACACCTTC.

This rearrangement joins TRBV7-2 to TRBJ1-2; a weak D match, TRBD1 (5 bases). Germline CDR1 reads SGHTA; CDR2 reads FQGNSA. The V gene lost 5 bases and the J gene lost 4 bases, with 11 bases spanning the gap. CDR3 length equals 13 residues. The DNA of the CDR3 is TGTGCCAGCAGCCCCGGGACGGTCTATGGCTACACCTTC. This sequence encodes CASSPGTVYGYTF.

This rearrangement joins TRBV11-1 to TRBJ2-1, with 9 positions matching TRBD1. V lost 5 bases, J lost 10 bases, and 12 bases stayed unmatched. Looked up from germline, CDR1 is SGHAT and CDR2 is FQDESV (reference sequence). The CDR3 contains 15 residues. CDR3 region: CASSTGTGHNVEQFF. CDR3 DNA sequence: TGTGCCAGCAGCACCGGGACAGGGCACAATGTAGAGCAGTTCTTC.

The chain links TRBV19 to TRBJ1-5; D ambiguous. CDR3 size: 13 residues. Trimming left V 1 base short and J 3 bases short, with 4 bases between. In germline, CDR1 is LNHDA, CDR2 SQIVND (reference sequence). CDR3 protein: CASSIGFNQPQHF. The CDR3 DNA sequence: TGTGCCAGTAGTATAGGGTTCAATCAGCCCCAGCATTTT.